This passage covers 14 T cell receptor beta chains from one sample sequenced in a study of CD8+ T cells in alopecia areata. Once RNA had been extracted, it was reverse transcribed into cDNA to act as the sequencing template. Produced via immunoSEQ multiplex PCR; TCRdb's table is partial and in-frame only. The table includes almost 250,000 clones, approximately 61% detected once. This specimen consisted of CD4+ T cells sorted from blood, obtained at week 0. These TCRs come from a human donor with alopecia areata.

The chain links TRBV5-1 to TRBJ1-6; D possibly corresponds to TRBD1 (5 bases). V was trimmed by 3 bases and J by 5 bases, leaving 15 bases between them. The CDR3 loop spans 16 amino acids. CDR1 is SGHRS and CDR2 is YFSETQ in the germline V gene. The CDR3 DNA reads as TGCGCCAGCAGCTCGTCCTTGCAGGGTGATAATTCACCCCTCCACTTT. Amino acids: CASSSSLQGDNSPLHF.

This chain joins TRBV20-1 and TRBJ2-7; TRBD1 might be the D (5 bases). Germline V gene lookup returns CDR1 DFQATT and CDR2 SNEGSKA (reference sequence). Trimming took 3 bases from V and 6 from J, leaving 9 bases between them. This CDR3 region has 11 residues. The CDR3 here is CSASAGREQYF. In DNA, the CDR3 is TGCAGTGCTAGTGCAGGGCGCGAGCAGTACTTC.

The V call is TRBV19, the J call TRBJ1-1, with no clear D. Germline V gene sequence: CDR1 LNHDA, CDR2 SQIVND (reference sequence). This CDR3 has 13 residues. V was shortened by 3 bases and J by 1 base, with 6 bases between the two germline ends. Here the CDR3 reads CASSIDRNTEAFF. The CDR3 DNA is TGTGCCAGTAGTATCGACCGGAACACTGAAGCTTTCTTT.

The chain combines TRBV6-5 with TRBJ2-5, with a weak D call TRBD1 (6 bases). Germline values: CDR1 MNHEY, CDR2 SVGAGI. V was shortened by 6 bases and J by 4 bases, with 15 bases between the two germline ends. CDR3 length equals 14 residues. This chain's CDR3 is CASSGGRGAETQYF. In nucleotides, the CDR3 is TGTGCCAGCAGCGGTGGCAGGGGTGCAGAGACCCAGTACTTC.

DNA for the CDR3: TGTGCCTGGAGTGGGTATGGCGGCTACACCTTC. As protein: CAWSGYGGYTF. The chain employs TRBV30 and TRBJ1-2; D unclear. The CDR3 sequence is 11 residues long. V dropped 1 base and J dropped 8 bases, with 8 bases sitting between them. Germline V gene sequence: CDR1 GTSNPN, CDR2 SVGIG (reference sequence). The variable domain in full, completed from reference TRBV30 and TRBJ1-2, reads SQTIHQWPATLVQPVGSPLSLECTVEGTSNPNLYWYRQAAGRGLQLLFYSVGIGQISSEVPQNLSASRPQDRQFILSSKKLLLSDSGFYLCAWSGYGGYTFGSGTRLTVV.

This chain links TRBV9 with TRBJ1-2; D ambiguous. The CDR3 is 14 residues long. The V end lost 4 bases, the J end lost 7 bases, and 17 bases lay between the germline ends. CDR1 and CDR2 from the germline V gene are SGDLS and YYNGEE. The CDR3 DNA is TGTGCCAGCAGCACTCGACATGAGGCGAGTGGCTACACCTTC. This sequence encodes CASSTRHEASGYTF.

The chain couples TRBV5-1 to TRBJ2-4; 7 bases are shared with TRBD2. Germline loops: CDR1 SGHRS, CDR2 YFSETQ. The CDR3 loop spans 16 amino acids. V was clipped by 4 bases and J by 0 bases; unmatched bases: 7. CDR3 sequence reads: CASSPLGGKAKNIQYF. CDR3 bases: TGCGCCAGCAGCCCCCTCGGGGGGAAAGCCAAAAACATTCAGTACTTC.

On this clone itself: This CDR3 is also generated by other DNA sequences in the sample. The chain couples TRBV6-5 to TRBJ1-1; D possibly corresponds to TRBD1 (6 bases). CDR1 and CDR2 (germline): MNHEY, SVGAGI. V lost 2 bases and J lost 8, with 6 bases in between. This CDR3 comprises 11 residues. As DNA, the CDR3 is TGTGCCAGCAGTTACGGGACAGAAGCTTTCTTT. It codes for CASSYGTEAFF.

The rearrangement links TRBV29-1 to TRBJ1-4, with D unclear. Trimming took 4 bases from V and 0 from J, leaving 9 bases between them. This CDR3 spans 14 amino acids. CDR1 SQVTM and CDR2 ANQGSEA come from the germline V gene. CDR3 amino acids: CSVAQRTTNEKLFF. CDR3 sequence (DNA): TGCAGCGTTGCCCAGCGAACAACTAATGAAAAACTGTTTTTT.

This clone turned up a few times. CDR3 loop: CASSLGQGAEQYF. DNA for the CDR3: TGTGCCAGCAGCCTCGGACAGGGTGCAGAGCAGTACTTC. The J gene is TRBJ2-7, the V gene TRBV7-8, with 8 bases matching TRBD1. J was trimmed by 7 bases and V by 5 bases; bases with no gene match: 7. Per germline, CDR1 SGHVS and CDR2 FQNEAQ. The CDR3 contains 13 residues.

The CDR3 nucleotides are TGTGCCAGCAGCTTGTCCCAAGAGACCCAGTACTTC. Amino acid sequence: CASSLSQETQYF. The rearrangement uses TRBV5-6 and TRBJ2-5; D ambiguous. Trimming stripped 1 base from V and 1 base from J, with 2 bases between. Per the germline V gene, CDR1 is SGHDT and CDR2 is YYEEEE. The CDR3 spans 12 residues.

This chain uses TRBV30 with TRBJ2-3, with 11 bases lining up with TRBD2. With 4 bases clipped from V and 1 base from J, the junction kept 7 bases outside the gene matches. CDR3 length: 16 residues. Per germline, CDR1 GTSNPN and CDR2 SVGIG (reference sequence). In nucleotides, the CDR3 is TGTGCCTGGATCCCGGGACTAGCGGAGCGCACAGATACGCAGTATTTT. As protein: CAWIPGLAERTDTQYF.

The gene calls are TRBV6-6 and TRBJ2-1, with a weak D call TRBD2 (7 bases). The CDR3 length is 15 residues. Germline V lookup: CDR1 MNHNY, CDR2 SVGAGI (reference sequence). The V end lost 2 bases, the J end lost 5 bases, and 13 bases lay between the germline ends. CDR3 loop: CASSYGGATNNEQFF. The CDR3 DNA reads as TGTGCCAGCAGTTACGGGGGGGCGACTAACAATGAGCAGTTCTTC.

This clone was recorded only once. This chain links TRBV30 with TRBJ2-3, with a weak D call TRBD2 (6 bases). The CDR3 has 15 amino acids. The V end lost 2 bases, the J end lost 2 bases, and 14 bases lay between the germline ends. The germline V gene has CDR1 GTSNPN and CDR2 SVGIG (reference sequence). This CDR3 reads CAWSHWGENTDTQYF. In nucleotides, the CDR3 is TGTGCCTGGAGTCACTGGGGGGAGAACACAGATACGCAGTATTTT.